This TCR beta chain was sequenced in a study of Graves' ophthalmopathy and Graves' hyperthyroidism. Notes on the study in general: Blood was where most expanded thyroid clonotypes above 0.001 frequency also turned up.

J lost 6 bases, V lost 6 bases, and 6 bases had no gene match. CDR3 length equals 14 residues. This clonotype was seen a handful of times. Antigen unknown. Transcripts of RNA were the source for amplifying TCR beta CDR3 regions. First-round RT-PCR with HTBI primers preceded a second-round multiplex PCR. TCRdb used MiXCR to reprocess the multiplex PCR reads, holding one entry per CDR3 protein. Of hundreds of thousands of distinct CDR3 sequences listed, 22% are singletons. Stable hyperthyroidism meant no progression to ophthalmopathy within 18 months of follow-up. Sequenced sample: peripheral blood. The sequence derives from a woman aged 18-35 years with stable Graves' hyperthyroidism. Some clones in this sample may be carry-over from other donors' samples. The genes are TRBV12-3 or TRBV12-4 and TRBJ2-4; 9 positions agree with TRBD2. CDR3 loop: CASSLSSGGNIQYF. The CDR3 DNA is TGTGCCAGCAGCTTAAGTAGCGGGGGAAACATTCAGTACTTC.